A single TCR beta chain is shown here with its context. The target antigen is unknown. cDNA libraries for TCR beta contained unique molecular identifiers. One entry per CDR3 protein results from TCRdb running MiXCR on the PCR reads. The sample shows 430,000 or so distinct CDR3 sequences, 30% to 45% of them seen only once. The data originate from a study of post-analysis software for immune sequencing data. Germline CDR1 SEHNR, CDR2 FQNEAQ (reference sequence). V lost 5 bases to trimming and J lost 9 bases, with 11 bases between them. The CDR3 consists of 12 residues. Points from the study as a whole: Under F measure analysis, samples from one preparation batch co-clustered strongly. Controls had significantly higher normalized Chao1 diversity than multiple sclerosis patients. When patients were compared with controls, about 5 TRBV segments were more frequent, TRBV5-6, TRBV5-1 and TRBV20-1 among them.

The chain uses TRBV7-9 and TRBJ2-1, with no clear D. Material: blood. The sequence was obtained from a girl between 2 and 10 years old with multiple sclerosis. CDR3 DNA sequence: TGTGCCAGCAGCGCGCTTCCGCGTGAGCAGTTCTTC. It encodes CASSALPREQFF.